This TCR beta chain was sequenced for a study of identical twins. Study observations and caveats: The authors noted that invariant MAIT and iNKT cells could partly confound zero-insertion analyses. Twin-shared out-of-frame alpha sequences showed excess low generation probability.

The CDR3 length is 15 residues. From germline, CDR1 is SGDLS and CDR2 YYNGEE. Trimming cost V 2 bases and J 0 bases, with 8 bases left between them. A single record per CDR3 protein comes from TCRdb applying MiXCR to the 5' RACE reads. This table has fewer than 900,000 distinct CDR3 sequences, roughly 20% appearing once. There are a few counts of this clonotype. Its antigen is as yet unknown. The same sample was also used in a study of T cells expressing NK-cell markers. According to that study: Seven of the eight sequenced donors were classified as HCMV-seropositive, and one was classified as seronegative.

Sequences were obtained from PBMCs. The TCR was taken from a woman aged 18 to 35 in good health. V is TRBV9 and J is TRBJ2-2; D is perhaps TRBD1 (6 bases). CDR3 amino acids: CASSVQGTNTGELFF. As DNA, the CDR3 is TGTGCCAGCAGCGTGCAGGGGACGAACACCGGGGAGCTGTTTTTT.